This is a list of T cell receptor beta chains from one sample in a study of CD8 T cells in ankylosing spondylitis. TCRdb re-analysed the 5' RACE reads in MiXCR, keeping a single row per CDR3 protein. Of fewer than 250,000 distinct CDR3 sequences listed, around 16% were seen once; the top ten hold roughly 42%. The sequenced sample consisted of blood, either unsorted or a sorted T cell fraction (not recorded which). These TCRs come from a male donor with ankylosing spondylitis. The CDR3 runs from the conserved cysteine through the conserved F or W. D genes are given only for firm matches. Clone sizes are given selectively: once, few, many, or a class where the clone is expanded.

cdr3_nt: TGTGCCAGCAGCCGGACAGGGGAAATCTACGAGCAGTACTTC
cdr3_aa: CASSRTGEIYEQYF
clone_size: few
j_call: TRBJ2-7
d_call: TRBD1
v_call: TRBV28

cdr3_nt: TGTGCCAGCAGTGACCCACATTCAGGGGCGACTGAAGCTTTCTTT
cdr3_aa: CASSDPHSGATEAFF
clone_size: few
j_call: TRBJ1-1
d_call: -
v_call: TRBV6-1

cdr3_nt: TGTGCCAGCAGCTTATATGGGGGAACGCAGTATTTT
cdr3_aa: CASSLYGGTQYF
clone_size: -
j_call: TRBJ2-3
d_call: -
v_call: TRBV7-8

cdr3_nt: TGCAGTGCTAGTCGAGCTACCGGGGAGCTGTTTTTT
cdr3_aa: CSASRATGELFF
clone_size: -
j_call: TRBJ2-2
d_call: -
v_call: TRBV20-1

cdr3_nt: TGTGCCAGCAGTGAAGCTGGGGTCTATGGCTACACCTTC
cdr3_aa: CASSEAGVYGYTF
clone_size: -
j_call: TRBJ1-2
d_call: -
v_call: TRBV2

cdr3_nt: TGTGCCAGCAGCCCAGGACAGATAGAAGCTTTCTTT
cdr3_aa: CASSPGQIEAFF
clone_size: -
j_call: TRBJ1-1
d_call: -
v_call: TRBV3-1

cdr3_nt: TGTGCCAGCAGCCTTCGACAGGGGGCTAGAGAGCAGTACTTC
cdr3_aa: CASSLRQGAREQYF
clone_size: -
j_call: TRBJ2-7
d_call: TRBD1
v_call: TRBV4-2

cdr3_nt: TGCGCCAGCAGCCGCGAACCGGGACTAGCGTTCTACGAGCAGTACTTC
cdr3_aa: CASSREPGLAFYEQYF
clone_size: few
j_call: TRBJ2-7
d_call: TRBD2
v_call: TRBV4-1

cdr3_nt: TGCAGTGCTAGAGGGACAGCGCTGGCCTACGAGCAGTACTTC
cdr3_aa: CSARGTALAYEQYF
clone_size: few
j_call: TRBJ2-7
d_call: -
v_call: TRBV20-1

cdr3_nt: TGTGCCAGCAGTACGGACGACAGGCCCAATGAGCAGTTCTTC
cdr3_aa: CASSTDDRPNEQFF
clone_size: -
j_call: TRBJ2-1
d_call: -
v_call: TRBV12-3/TRBV12-4

cdr3_nt: TGTGCCAGCAGTCCGGAGACTGGCAGATACTACGAGCAGTACTTC
cdr3_aa: CASSPETGRYYEQYF
clone_size: few
j_call: TRBJ2-7
d_call: -
v_call: TRBV27

cdr3_nt: TGTGCCAGCAGCCCTGCGGCGGACTTCACAGATACGCAGTATTTT
cdr3_aa: CASSPAADFTDTQYF
clone_size: few
j_call: TRBJ2-3
d_call: -
v_call: TRBV7-9

cdr3_nt: TGTGCCAGCAGTGATTTTGGACGGCTAGACTACACCTTC
cdr3_aa: CASSDFGRLDYTF
clone_size: few
j_call: TRBJ1-2
d_call: -
v_call: TRBV2

cdr3_nt: TGTGCCTTGGGGGGGGCCAACGTCCTGACTTTC
cdr3_aa: CALGGANVLTF
clone_size: -
j_call: TRBJ2-6
d_call: -
v_call: TRBV30

cdr3_nt: TGCAGTGCACCGGGACAGGGGGACTACGAGCAGTACTTC
cdr3_aa: CSAPGQGDYEQYF
clone_size: -
j_call: TRBJ2-7
d_call: TRBD1
v_call: TRBV20-1

cdr3_nt: TGTGCCAGCAGCTTAGTCTCTTCACAGATAAAATACACTGAAGCTTTCTTT
cdr3_aa: CASSLVSSQIKYTEAFF
clone_size: -
j_call: TRBJ1-1
d_call: -
v_call: TRBV7-6

cdr3_nt: TGTGCCAGCAGTTACGGGCAGGACACGAACACTGAAGCTTTCTTT
cdr3_aa: CASSYGQDTNTEAFF
clone_size: few
j_call: TRBJ1-1
d_call: -
v_call: TRBV6-5

cdr3_nt: TGTGCCAGCAGCTTGCACCGCGGAAGCTACGAGCAGTACTTC
cdr3_aa: CASSLHRGSYEQYF
clone_size: -
j_call: TRBJ2-7
d_call: -
v_call: TRBV5-5

cdr3_nt: TGTGCCAGCAGTTCCTCTGGGTTGGGTGAGCAGTTCTTC
cdr3_aa: CASSSSGLGEQFF
clone_size: few
j_call: TRBJ2-1
d_call: -
v_call: TRBV2

cdr3_nt: TGTGCCAGCCACGGGAGAGAAACAGATCTTAACTATGGCTACACCTTC
cdr3_aa: CASHGRETDLNYGYTF
clone_size: -
j_call: TRBJ1-2
d_call: -
v_call: TRBV12-3/TRBV12-4

cdr3_nt: TGTGCCAGCAGCTCCTGGGACAATGAGCAGTTCTTC
cdr3_aa: CASSSWDNEQFF
clone_size: -
j_call: TRBJ2-1
d_call: -
v_call: TRBV7-7

cdr3_nt: TGCAGCGTCATCCCAGGGGATGGGGCCAACGTCCTGACTTTC
cdr3_aa: CSVIPGDGANVLTF
clone_size: many
j_call: TRBJ2-6
d_call: -
v_call: TRBV29-1

cdr3_nt: TGTGCCAGCAGCTTTGCCGAAACAGGGTTATACGAGCAGTACTTC
cdr3_aa: CASSFAETGLYEQYF
clone_size: -
j_call: TRBJ2-7
d_call: -
v_call: TRBV13

cdr3_nt: TGTGCCAGCAGCGTCCAGGACAGGGCAGAGACCCAGTACTTC
cdr3_aa: CASSVQDRAETQYF
clone_size: -
j_call: TRBJ2-5
d_call: TRBD1
v_call: TRBV13

cdr3_nt: TGTGCCAGCAGTTTATCTGTGGGACTAGTCCACAATGAGCAGTTCTTC
cdr3_aa: CASSLSVGLVHNEQFF
clone_size: few
j_call: TRBJ2-1
d_call: TRBD2
v_call: TRBV27

cdr3_nt: TGTGCCACCAGTGATTCGTTGTACAGGGGGCCGGAGCAGTTCTTC
cdr3_aa: CATSDSLYRGPEQFF
clone_size: few
j_call: TRBJ2-1
d_call: TRBD1
v_call: TRBV24-1

cdr3_nt: TGTGCCAGTGTCGGGACAGCCTCCTACGAGCAGTACTTC
cdr3_aa: CASVGTASYEQYF
clone_size: -
j_call: TRBJ2-7
d_call: TRBD1
v_call: TRBV7-9

cdr3_nt: TGCAGCGTTTATCTCGGGCAGGGGAGCTCTGGAAACACCATATATTTT
cdr3_aa: CSVYLGQGSSGNTIYF
clone_size: many
j_call: TRBJ1-3
d_call: -
v_call: TRBV29-1

cdr3_nt: TGTGCCAGCACTCCAGGGGGTCTCTCTGATCCTAATGAAAAACTGTTTTTT
cdr3_aa: CASTPGGLSDPNEKLFF
clone_size: -
j_call: TRBJ1-4
d_call: TRBD1
v_call: TRBV6-1

cdr3_nt: TGTGCCAGCAGCCCCGGACAGGGGGCCGGGGAGCTGTTTTTT
cdr3_aa: CASSPGQGAGELFF
clone_size: many
j_call: TRBJ2-2
d_call: TRBD1
v_call: TRBV11-2

cdr3_nt: TGTGCCAGCAGCTTGAACAGGGCCCCTGGCACTGAAGCTTTCTTT
cdr3_aa: CASSLNRAPGTEAFF
clone_size: -
j_call: TRBJ1-1
d_call: -
v_call: TRBV7-8

cdr3_nt: TGTGCCAGCAGTTTAGACGGGGATAACATTCAGTACTTC
cdr3_aa: CASSLDGDNIQYF
clone_size: many
j_call: TRBJ2-4
d_call: -
v_call: TRBV12-3/TRBV12-4

cdr3_nt: TGTGCCAGCAGGGGACAGGGAGAAGAGACCCAGTACTTC
cdr3_aa: CASRGQGEETQYF
clone_size: -
j_call: TRBJ2-5
d_call: TRBD1
v_call: TRBV9

cdr3_nt: TGTGCCAGCAGCCGAACCAACAATGAGCAGTTCTTC
cdr3_aa: CASSRTNNEQFF
clone_size: -
j_call: TRBJ2-1
d_call: -
v_call: TRBV27

cdr3_nt: TGCAGTGCTGCAAGCATCCGGGACTACCAACCCACAGATACGCAGTATTTT
cdr3_aa: CSAASIRDYQPTDTQYF
clone_size: -
j_call: TRBJ2-3
d_call: TRBD2
v_call: TRBV20-1

cdr3_nt: TGTGCCAGCAGCCAAGATGGGCGGGGGCCCCTGACCTCCTACGAGCAGTACTTC
cdr3_aa: CASSQDGRGPLTSYEQYF
clone_size: -
j_call: TRBJ2-7
d_call: -
v_call: TRBV14

cdr3_nt: TGTGCCACCAGTGCCCGCGGGACTAACACCGGGGAGCTGTTTTTT
cdr3_aa: CATSARGTNTGELFF
clone_size: few
j_call: TRBJ2-2
d_call: -
v_call: TRBV24-1

cdr3_nt: TGTGCCAGCAGCTCTCTACAGGGGTGGGACACTGAAGCTTTCTTT
cdr3_aa: CASSSLQGWDTEAFF
clone_size: -
j_call: TRBJ1-1
d_call: TRBD1
v_call: TRBV7-9

cdr3_nt: TGTGCCAGCAGTCACCGGGACAGCCCGAGTACTGAAGCTTTCTTT
cdr3_aa: CASSHRDSPSTEAFF
clone_size: -
j_call: TRBJ1-1
d_call: TRBD1
v_call: TRBV6-5

cdr3_nt: TGTGCCAGCAGTTACTCGGTGATGGGGGGCCGCTATATCTTTCTCTATGGCTACACCTTC
cdr3_aa: CASSYSVMGGRYIFLYGYTF
clone_size: few
j_call: TRBJ1-2
d_call: -
v_call: TRBV6-2/TRBV6-3

cdr3_nt: TGTGCCAGCAACACAGTTTCCTCATACGAGCAGTACTTC
cdr3_aa: CASNTVSSYEQYF
clone_size: few
j_call: TRBJ2-7
d_call: -
v_call: TRBV7-9

cdr3_nt: TGTGCCAGCAGCTTAGGGGCATTCTACGAGCAGTACTTC
cdr3_aa: CASSLGAFYEQYF
clone_size: few
j_call: TRBJ2-7
d_call: -
v_call: TRBV11-2

cdr3_nt: TGTGCCACCAGCCGGACAGGGGGTAATCAGCCCCAGCATTTT
cdr3_aa: CATSRTGGNQPQHF
clone_size: many
j_call: TRBJ1-5
d_call: TRBD1
v_call: TRBV15

cdr3_nt: TGTGCCAGCAGCTTAACGACAGGGGCCCTGTACGAGCAGTACTTC
cdr3_aa: CASSLTTGALYEQYF
clone_size: -
j_call: TRBJ2-7
d_call: TRBD1
v_call: TRBV7-8

cdr3_nt: TGTGCCAGCAGCGTACCGGGACTGGACACAGATACGCAGTATTTT
cdr3_aa: CASSVPGLDTDTQYF
clone_size: few
j_call: TRBJ2-3
d_call: -
v_call: TRBV12-3/TRBV12-4

cdr3_nt: TGTGCCACCAGCGAGCCTAAGAGGAGCCGGTTCTACGAGCAGTACTTC
cdr3_aa: CATSEPKRSRFYEQYF
clone_size: -
j_call: TRBJ2-7
d_call: -
v_call: TRBV15

cdr3_nt: TGTGCCAGCAGCCCGTGGACTACCCCGAACACCGGGGAGCTGTTTTTT
cdr3_aa: CASSPWTTPNTGELFF
clone_size: -
j_call: TRBJ2-2
d_call: -
v_call: TRBV9

cdr3_nt: TGCGCCAGCAGCCACCGGACAGGGGGTTACGAGCAGTACTTC
cdr3_aa: CASSHRTGGYEQYF
clone_size: few
j_call: TRBJ2-7
d_call: TRBD1
v_call: TRBV4-3

cdr3_nt: TGCAGCGTTGATCGCGGCCTAGAAGGGGAAGCTTTCTTT
cdr3_aa: CSVDRGLEGEAFF
clone_size: few
j_call: TRBJ1-1
d_call: -
v_call: TRBV29-1

cdr3_nt: TGTGCCAGCAGCGTTGGGACATCGTACCAAGAGACCCAGTACTTC
cdr3_aa: CASSVGTSYQETQYF
clone_size: few
j_call: TRBJ2-5
d_call: -
v_call: TRBV9

cdr3_nt: TGTGCCAGTCGGGGAGGGGACAGGGACCCCTACGAGCAGTACTTC
cdr3_aa: CASRGGDRDPYEQYF
clone_size: -
j_call: TRBJ2-7
d_call: TRBD1
v_call: TRBV28

cdr3_nt: TGCAGCGTTCGGGGGGGAGGCTACGAGCAGTACTTC
cdr3_aa: CSVRGGGYEQYF
clone_size: -
j_call: TRBJ2-7
d_call: TRBD2
v_call: TRBV29-1